This T cell receptor beta chain was observed in a study of blood T cell repertoires in COVID-19. Across the whole study: Italy, Spain and the United States were the sources of the convalescent and acute COVID-19 samples. The cDNA or gDNA used as material had been derived from T cells, B-cell-depleted T cells, or PBMCs.

V shed 4 bases and J shed 5 bases, with 11 bases lying between them. Germline assignment: CDR1 SEHNR and CDR2 FQNEAQ (reference sequence). This CDR3 region has 14 residues. Recruited during active infection, patients (from Seattle) were subsequently followed longitudinally. Under the authors' procedure: Counts of nucleated cells, estimated from reference gene primer amplification, were obtained. Profiling relied on immunoSEQ multiplex PCR, and the TCRdb table lists in-frame clones only, not all of them. That table supplies the V and J calls and clone size; D and trimming were determined from the DNA. The repertoire holds about 410,000 clones, with around 91% as singletons.

Sequencing was done on a sample of peripheral blood. This TCR derives from a woman aged 40 to 49 with COVID-19, enrolled during active disease. V usage is TRBV7-9 and J usage is TRBJ2-2; D might be TRBD1 (5 bases). CDR3 nucleotides: TGTGCCAGCAGCTCCAGGGTGCGGACCGGGGAGCTGTTTTTT. Translated: CASSSRVRTGELFF.